These 3 T cell receptor beta chains came from one sample sequenced in a study of blood T cell repertoires in COVID-19. The method was immunoSEQ multiplex PCR; TCRdb's version includes in-frame clones alone and lacks a portion of them. The table records 280,000 or so clones, approximately 89% of them present only once. Sequenced: PBMCs or T cells enriched from blood (not recorded which). Every receptor here comes from a woman in her 50s who had been exposed to COVID-19.

The chain joins TRBV19 to TRBJ1-5; no clear D. The V gene's germline CDR1 is LNHDA and CDR2 SQIVND (reference sequence). The CDR3 runs to 13 residues. V shed 7 bases and J shed 5 bases, with 12 bases lying between them. As DNA, the CDR3 is TGTGCCAGTACCTCCCTAAGCTATCAGCCCCAGCATTTT. This sequence encodes CASTSLSYQPQHF.

This chain joins TRBV7-9 and TRBJ2-7; D remains ambiguous. Looked up from germline, CDR1 is SEHNR and CDR2 is FQNEAQ (reference sequence). V lost 5 bases and J lost 7, with 15 bases in between. There are 13 residues in the CDR3. The CDR3 region is CASSVDVQEEQYF. Written as DNA, the CDR3 is TGTGCCAGCAGCGTCGATGTTCAAGAGGAGCAGTACTTC.

The chain joins TRBV4-2 to TRBJ2-3; TRBD2 agrees at 7 bases. Germline V gives CDR1 LGHNA, CDR2 YNFKEQ. Trimming cost V 0 bases and J 2 bases; bases outside gene matches: 11. The CDR3 length is 18 residues. CDR3 DNA sequence: TGTGCCAGCAGCCAAGACCTTACTGCTAGCGGCCTCACAGATACGCAGTATTTT. Protein: CASSQDLTASGLTDTQYF.